Shown below are 27 T cell receptor delta chains from a single sample sequenced in a study of γδ T cells in repeated Plasmodium falciparum infection. Vgamma9/Vdelta2+ and Vdelta2-negative gammadelta T cells were flow-sorted from PBMC for bulk sequencing. TCRdb re-identified clones in the multiplex PCR reads via CATT. The table records tens of thousands of delta-chain clones, 1.5% to 2% of them present only once. Sequencing input: gamma-delta T cells from blood. Source of these receptors: a pool of human donors (malaria-infected and uninfected, not separated).

Ten or more counts support this clone. The chain employs TRDV1 and TRDJ1; the D gene is possibly TRDD3 (7 bases). Germline V gives CDR1 TSWWSYY, CDR2 QGS. Trimming took 1 base from V and 5 from J, leaving 35 bases between them. This CDR3 has 22 amino acids. CDR3 nucleotides: TGTGCTCTTGGGGAACGCCTAAAACTTCCTCAAGACTTACTGGGGACCTCGGATAAACTCATCTTT. Translated, it gives CALGERLKLPQDLLGTSDKLIF.

On this clone itself: TCRdb lists the protein of a much larger clone for this DNA, which differs at residue 4, so this is likely a read error; the protein given here is translated from the DNA itself. Written as DNA, the CDR3 is TGTGCCTGTGACCAACTGGGGGAACCCACCGATAAACTCATCTTT. It translates to CACDQLGEPTDKLIF. The V and J genes are TRDV2 and TRDJ1; 9 bases align to TRDD3. As TCRdb names no J gene, one was assigned here on the basis of a DNA match to germline. The V and J ends lost 3 bases and 1 base, in that order; junction bases with no gene match: 5. CDR3 length equals 15 residues. The germline CDR1 and CDR2 sequences are GEAIGNYY and EKD.

Only a few counts were recorded for this clone. A single base is all that separates this from a far larger clone, so a read error is likely. Distinct nucleotide sequences in the sample also encode this CDR3. The V and J genes are TRDV1 and TRDJ1, with D hard to call. The J gene is not listed in TCRdb, so it was assigned here from a DNA match to germline. The CDR3 extends over 14 amino acids. The V gene lost 4 bases and the J gene lost 5 bases, with 14 bases spanning the gap. CDR1 is TSWWSYY, CDR2 QGS, per germline. The CDR3 bases are TGTGCTCTTGGGGTCCCAAATGTGCCAGATAAACTCATCTTT. Translation gives CALGVPNVPDKLIF.

Judged by abundance, this clone is medium-sized. The chain joins TRDV1 to TRDJ1; TRDD3 matches at 9 bases. Unmatched junction bases numbered 10, after V lost 2 bases and J lost 0 bases. The germline CDR1 and CDR2 sequences are TSWWSYY and QGS. The CDR3 loop spans 18 amino acids. The CDR3 nucleotides read TGTGCTCTTGGGGAAAGAGGGGGATACCTTCATCACACCGATAAACTCATCTTT. It encodes CALGERGGYLHHTDKLIF.

Notes on this clone: Given a far larger clone just one base away, this is likely a sequencing read error. The sample carries other DNA sequences with the same CDR3. J is TRDJ1 and V is TRDV3, with 8 bases fitting TRDD3. This CDR3 spans 23 amino acids. Germline CDR1 and CDR2: TVYSNPD and GDNSRS (reference sequence). CDR3 in amino acids: CAFISRAYINSYWGSRYTDKLIF. The CDR3, as DNA: TGTGCCTTTATCTCTCGCGCCTACATCAATTCTTACTGGGGGTCCCGGTACACCGATAAGCTCATCTTT. Together with reference TRDV3 and TRDJ1, the CDR3 gives the full variable domain: CDKVTQSSPDQTVASGSEVVLLCTYDTVYSNPDLFWYRIRPDYSFQFVFYGDNSRSEGADFTQGRFSVKHILTQKAFHLVISPVRTEDSATYYCAFISRAYINSYWGSRYTDKLIFGKGTRVTVEP.

Ten or more counts support this clone. One base separates it from a far larger clone, so it is likely a read error. Other DNA sequences in this specimen translate into the identical CDR3. V usage is TRDV1 and J usage is TRDJ1; maybe TRDD3 (6 bases). In germline, CDR1 is TSWWSYY, CDR2 QGS. CDR3 length: 20 residues. Here the CDR3 reads CALGELQVRGCPYYTDKLIF. The CDR3 DNA reads TGTGCCCTTGGGGAACTTCAGGTCCGGGGATGCCCCTATTACACCGATAAACTCATCTTT.

This clone was seen repeatedly, ten times or more. The mismatch at residue 13 between this DNA's translation and the TCRdb protein of a much larger clone likely reflects a read error; the protein shown is translated from the DNA. The V gene is TRAV38-2/DV8, the J gene TRDJ1, with 11 bases that match TRDD3. The J gene, not given by TCRdb, was assigned here from a germline match of the nucleotide sequence. Germline CDR1 reads TSESDYY; CDR2 reads QEAYKQQN. The CDR3 is 17 amino acids. For the CDR3, the DNA is TGTGCCTTCCAGGGGGATGGGGGATACGGTGGCACCGGTAAACTCATCTTT. Translated, it gives CAFQGDGGYGGTGKLIF.

The table lists this clone with many counts. TCRdb attributes to this sequence the protein of a much larger clone, which differs from the DNA translation at residue 17; a read error is likely, and the protein displayed is translated from the DNA. CDR3 nucleotides: TGTGCTCTTGGGCACTACATACCCGTTTTCGACTGGGGGATAGTGGACCCGTACACCGATAAACTCATCTTT. This sequence encodes CALGHYIPVFDWGIVDPYTDKLIF. The chain joins TRDV1 to TRDJ1; TRDD3 agrees at 11 bases. V lost 5 bases and J lost 0; bases outside the gene matches: 29. This CDR3 is built from 24 residues. Per the germline V gene, CDR1 is TSWWSYY and CDR2 is QGS.

About this clone itself: A single base is all that separates this from a far larger clone, so a read error is likely. Other DNA sequences of this sample code for an identical CDR3. The chain carries TRDV1 and TRDJ1; TRDD3 aligns across 10 bases. The V gene end was trimmed by 1 base and the J gene end by 1 base; junction bases not matched to a gene: 27. Looked up from germline, CDR1 is TSWWSYY and CDR2 is QGS. CDR3 length equals 24 residues. CDR3 nucleotide sequence: TGTGCTCTTGGGGAACCGGGTAAGCTTCCCCAAACGTACTGGGGGATTAGGGGCACCGATAAACTCATCTTT. The encoded protein is CALGEPGKLPQTYWGIRGTDKLIF.

Comments on this clone: The protein held in TCRdb is that of a much larger clone and does not match this DNA's translation at residue 5, likely because of a read error; the protein shown is translated from the DNA. The chain links TRDV3 to TRDJ1; 13 bases are shared with TRDD3. The CDR3 length is 25 residues. V was clipped by 0 bases and J by 2 bases; unmatched bases: 33. In germline, CDR1 is TVYSNPD, CDR2 GDNSRS (reference sequence). The CDR3 reads CAFRVVTTSFSYWGIRVKNTDKLIF. In DNA, the CDR3 is TGTGCCTTTAGGGTTGTTACTACTTCCTTTTCGTACTGGGGGATACGCGTTAAGAATACCGATAAACTCATCTTT.

This clone was found a few times. TCRdb's listed protein matches a much larger clone and diverges from this DNA's translation at residue 6, likely through a read error; the protein shown comes from the DNA. This chain links TRDV2 with TRDJ1, with 10 bases that match TRDD3. Germline matching of the DNA provided the J gene here, since TCRdb leaves it blank. Germline V CDR1 and CDR2: GEAIGNYY, EKD. Unmatched junction bases numbered 10, after V lost 4 bases and J lost 0 bases. This CDR3 spans 17 amino acids. CDR3 in DNA: TGTGCCTGTGAAGGACAGGGGGATACGGAGTACACCGATAAACTCATCTTT. It yields the protein CACEGQGDTEYTDKLIF.

Worth noting for this clone: The protein held in TCRdb is that of a much larger clone and does not match this DNA's translation at residue 11, likely because of a read error; the protein shown is translated from the DNA. The rearrangement joins TRDV1 to TRDJ1; 9 nucleotides match TRDD3. The CDR3 runs 27 residues. The junction had 37 bases not matched to a gene; V was cut back by 2 bases and J by 0 bases. Germline CDR1 reads TSWWSYY; CDR2 reads QGS. CDR3 in DNA: TGTGCTCTTGGGGAATCCCAATACCCCCGGGTTCGTTGGGGGATAGACCCCGGCCGGAGATACACCGATAAACTCATCTTT. Its translation is CALGESQYPRVRWGIDPGRRYTDKLIF.

About this clone itself: A far larger clone is just one base off, so this is likely a read error. Other DNA sequences in this specimen translate into the identical CDR3. The chain has TRDV1 and TRDJ1; 7 positions agree with TRDD3. No J gene is reported in TCRdb; it was inferred here by comparing the DNA with germline. This CDR3 contains 22 residues. Germline V lookup: CDR1 TSWWSYY, CDR2 QGS. The CDR3 reads CALGEAHSRRTGVKGYTDKLIF. The CDR3 nucleotides are TGTGCTCTTGGGGAGGCCCATTCTCGCCGTACTGGGGTGAAAGGGTACACTGATAAACTCATCTTT.

This clone was observed a few times. The protein given by TCRdb reflects a much larger clone and differs at residue 9 from this DNA's translation, likely from a read error; the protein shown is the DNA's translation. This chain connects TRDV1 to TRDJ1; 12 bases map to TRDD3. TCRdb supplies no J gene; here it was assigned by aligning the nucleotide sequence to germline. With 2 bases clipped from V and 0 bases from J, the junction kept 22 bases outside the gene matches. The germline gives CDR1 TSWWSYY, CDR2 QGS. There are 23 residues in the CDR3. The DNA of the CDR3 is TGTGCTCTTGGGGAAGGAACCTACCCCTACTGGGGGATACTAATACCGAACACCGATAAACTCATCTTT. Protein sequence: CALGEGTYPYWGILIPNTDKLIF.

Turning to this clone: TCRdb's protein, taken from a much larger clone, differs from this DNA's translation at residue 3, likely owing to a read error; the protein displayed comes from the DNA. The gene calls are TRAV38-2/DV8 and TRDJ1; the match to TRDD3 covers 10 bases. The germline CDR1 and CDR2 sequences are TSESDYY and QEAYKQQN. The CDR3 contains 17 residues. The CDR3 nucleotides read TGTGCTTGTAGGAGCGCGGGACCGTACTGGGGGATGGACGAACTCATCTTT. Its translation is CACRSAGPYWGMDELIF.

As to this clone: A read error is the likely source, as a far larger clone sits one nucleotide away. Other DNA sequences within the sample encode an identical CDR3. J is TRDJ1 and V is TRDV1; D perhaps matches TRDD3 (6 bases). The J gene, absent from TCRdb, was called here by matching the DNA to germline. Trimming stripped 1 base from V and 0 bases from J, with 27 bases between. This CDR3 region has 21 residues. Looked up from germline, CDR1 is TSWWSYY and CDR2 is QGS. The CDR3 region has the DNA TGTGCTCTTGGGGAACCCCGCTTGGCCACGTTTGGATACTTCTACACCGATAAACTCATCTTT. Amino acids: CALGEPRLATFGYFYTDKLIF.

This clone has a handful of counts. It is likely a read error: a sequence one base away is far more abundant. Other nucleotide sequences in the sample specify the same CDR3. This sequence joins TRDV1 and TRDJ1; 12 bases are shared with TRDD3. TCRdb offers no J gene call, so here the DNA was matched to germline to obtain one. Trimming cost V 2 bases and J 0 bases; bases outside gene matches: 25. CDR3 length equals 24 residues. Per germline, CDR1 TSWWSYY and CDR2 QGS. CDR3: CALGERTPYRPLYWGILYTDKLIF. CDR3 DNA: TGTGCTCTTGGGGAAAGGACCCCTTACCGGCCCCTGTACTGGGGGATACTCTACACCGATAAACTCATCTTT.

This clone was observed at least ten times. V usage is TRAV29/DV5 and J usage is TRDJ1; 12 bases map to TRDD3. The CDR3 has 19 amino acids. V gave up 1 base and J gave up 4 bases; unmatched junction bases: 17. CDR1 and CDR2 from the germline V gene are NSMFDY and ISSIKDK. CDR3 bases: TGTGCAGCAAGCCTATCCAGTCACTGGGGGATACCTCCTAACGATAAACTCATCTTT. This encodes CAASLSSHWGIPPNDKLIF.

This clone was counted between two and nine times. The chain employs TRDV1 and TRDJ1, with 13 positions matching TRDD3. The J gene, missing from TCRdb, was assigned here through DNA to germline matching. With V trimmed by 0 bases and J by 3 bases, 22 bases remained unmatched. This CDR3 comprises 23 residues. The germline V gene has CDR1 TSWWSYY and CDR2 QGS. CDR3 nucleotide sequence: TGTGCTCTTGGGGAACTCTACACGTCGTACTGGGGGATACGCAGTAAATTGTCCGATAAACTCATCTTT. Protein sequence: CALGELYTSYWGIRSKLSDKLIF.

This clone was detected ten times or more. A far larger clone is a single base away, which makes a read error likely. This chain connects TRDV2 to TRDJ1; 9 bases are shared with TRDD3. TCRdb leaves out the J gene; it was filled in here by matching the DNA to germline. From germline, CDR1 is GEAIGNYY and CDR2 EKD. CDR3 length equals 19 residues. As DNA, the CDR3 is TGTGCCTGTGTCACCGGGGGGGGGATACCCTCCTCGTACACCGATAAACTCATCTTT. Its protein product is CACVTGGGIPSSYTDKLIF.

A note on this clone: A far larger clone is just one base off, so this is likely a read error. The same CDR3 also results from other DNA sequences found in this sample. The V call is TRDV1, the J call TRDJ1, with 10 positions matching TRDD3. The J gene comes from matching the DNA to germline here; TCRdb lacks it. Germline V gene lookup returns CDR1 TSWWSYY and CDR2 QGS. The CDR3 loop spans 20 amino acids. The CDR3: CALGGGFPYWGMTYTDKLIF. In DNA form, the CDR3 reads TGTGCCCTTGGGGGCGGCTTCCCGTACTGGGGGATGACGTACACCGATAAACTCATCTTT.

This clone has a count of ten or more. TCRdb records a much larger clone's protein for this DNA, with a difference at residue 6 that likely arises from a read error; the protein given is the translation of the DNA. This chain connects TRDV1 to TRDJ1; D unresolved. Germline assignment: CDR1 TSWWSYY and CDR2 QGS. CDR3 length: 16 amino acids. The V and J ends lost 2 bases and 0 bases respectively, with 13 bases between them. CDR3 protein: CALGEVRQGYTDKLIF. In nucleotides, the CDR3 is TGTGCTCTTGGGGAAGTCCGTCAGGGGTACACCGATAAACTCATCTTT.

This clone was detected many times. The chain recombines TRDV1 with TRDJ3; TRDD3 agrees at 7 bases. The CDR3 totals 20 residues. After removal of 2 bases from V and 2 bases from J, the junction contained 12 bases not matched to a gene. Germline values: CDR1 TSWWSYY, CDR2 QGS. CDR3 region: CALGESTWGAETWDTRQMFF. The CDR3 nucleotides are TGTGCTCTTGGGGAATCAACCTGGGGGGCCGAGACCTGGGACACCCGACAGATGTTTTTC.

In regard to this clone: A far larger clone is a single base away, which makes a read error likely. Distinct nucleotide sequences in the sample also encode this CDR3. The V and J genes are TRDV3 and TRDJ1; TRDD1 is a possible D gene (5 bases). The J gene comes from matching the DNA to germline here; TCRdb lacks it. Germline CDR1 is TVYSNPD and CDR2 is GDNSRS (reference sequence). The CDR3 sequence is 13 residues long. The CDR3 region is CALPKSLTDKLIF. In DNA, the CDR3 is TGCGCCTTGCCGAAATCGCTTACCGATAAACTCATCTTT.

This clone was seen ten or more times. The chain has TRDV1 and TRDJ1; tentative D call: TRDD3 (6 bases). CDR1 is TSWWSYY, CDR2 QGS, per germline. CDR3 length equals 18 residues. Trimming took off 2 bases at V and 2 bases at J, with 21 bases between the two ends. The CDR3 sequence is CALGENPGGISLTDKLIF. CDR3 DNA: TGTGCTCTTGGGGAAAATCCAGGTGGGATATCGTTGACCGATAAACTCATCTTT.

This clone was counted ten times or more. A far larger clone is off by one base, so a read error is likely. Other DNA sequences from this sample encode an identical CDR3 as well. The rearrangement links TRAV38-2/DV8 to TRDJ1; D might be TRDD3 (6 bases). Here the J gene came from matching the DNA to germline, since TCRdb omits it. V gave up 1 base and J gave up 0 bases, with 22 bases separating them. Looked up from germline, CDR1 is TSESDYY and CDR2 is QEAYKQQN. The CDR3 spans 19 residues. The CDR3 sequence: CAYRSQTWGLLPYTDKLIF. CDR3 in DNA: TGTGCTTATAGGAGCCAAACCTGGGGACTGCTACCATACACCGATAAACTCATCTTT.

This clone was recorded a few times. The protein recorded in TCRdb matches a much larger clone and deviates from this DNA's translation at residue 8, suggesting a read error; the protein here is obtained by translating the DNA. Within the sample, other DNA sequences also encode this same CDR3. The chain employs TRDV3 and TRDJ1; either TRDD1 or TRDD3 may fit D (5 bases each). TCRdb supplies no J gene; here it was assigned by aligning the nucleotide sequence to germline. The CDR3 has 21 residues. The V end was cut by 3 bases, the J end by 0 bases, with 35 bases between. CDR1 TVYSNPD and CDR2 GDNSRS come from the germline V gene (reference sequence). The CDR3 DNA reads as TGTGCCTTCCATGGGGTCCCGCAAAAGGGGACCAACCAGAAATACACCGATAAACTCATCTTT. Protein sequence: CAFHGVPQKGTNQKYTDKLIF.